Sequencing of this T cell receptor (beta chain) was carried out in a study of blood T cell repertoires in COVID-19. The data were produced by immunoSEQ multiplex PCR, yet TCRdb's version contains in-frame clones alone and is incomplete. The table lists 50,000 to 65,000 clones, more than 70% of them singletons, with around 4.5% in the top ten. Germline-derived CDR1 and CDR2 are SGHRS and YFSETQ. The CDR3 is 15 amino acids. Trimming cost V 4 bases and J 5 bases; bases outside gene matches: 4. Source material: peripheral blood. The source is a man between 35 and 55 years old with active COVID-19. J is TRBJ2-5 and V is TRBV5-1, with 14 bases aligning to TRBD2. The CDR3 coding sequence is TGCGCCAGCAGCCGGGGACTAGCGGGAGATGAGACCCAGTACTTC. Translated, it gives CASSRGLAGDETQYF.